Below, 5 T cell receptor beta chains from the same sample are listed, as sequenced in a study of CD8+CD57+ T cells in acquired aplastic anemia (dated by TCRdb to the late 2010s). Here is what the overall study found, with its caveats: In patients, diversity was decreased in CD8+CD57+ cells compared with the total CD4+ and CD8+ cell pools.

The instrument given in TCRdb is Illumina HiSeq 2000. Genomic DNA served as template for TCR beta VDJ combination and CDR3 sequence profiling. The raw public reads went through TCRdb reprocessing: fastp at Q25, MiXCR clone calling, in-frame beta chains kept. CDR3 protein sequences are deduplicated, and each keeps its most common genes and DNA. The sample table holds some 16,000 distinct CDR3 sequences, of which approximately 38% were seen once. Together, the top ten hold 80% to 90% of the sample. The patients picked for sequencing were ones in whom flow cytometry had shown an expansion of CD8+CD57+ cells. No antigen is known for these receptors. Input material: CD8+CD57+ T cells sorted from PBMCs. According to the study, the label for this sample's cell subset or site signals: bead-enriched CD8+CD57+ effector memory T cells from SAA patients. The source of these receptors is a human donor with aplastic anemia.

This clonotype has a single count. The chain carries TRBV20-1 and TRBJ1-1, with TRBD1 matching 7 bases. There are 13 residues in the CDR3. The trim removed 5 bases at V and 0 bases at J, leaving 3 bases unmatched. Per germline, CDR1 DFQATT and CDR2 SNEGSKA (reference sequence). The CDR3 nucleotides are TGCAGTGCTTCTACAGGGGTGAACACTGAAGCTTTCTTT. Translation gives CSASTGVNTEAFF.

The chain employs TRBV12-3 or TRBV12-4 and TRBJ1-1, with TRBD1 identical over 10 bases. The CDR3 is made up of 20 amino acids. The ends lost 5 bases at V and 0 bases at J; junction bases unmatched: 18. CDR3 DNA sequence: TGTGCCAGCAGTATAGGGACAGGGGTTCTCGGAGGCCACATGAACACTGAAGCTTTCTTT. It codes for CASSIGTGVLGGHMNTEAFF.

The chain couples TRBV20-1 to TRBJ1-6; D perhaps matches TRBD1 (6 bases). Trimming cost V 2 bases and J 6 bases, with 14 bases left between them. Germline V gives CDR1 DFQATT, CDR2 SNEGSKA (reference sequence). CDR3 length: 15 amino acids. CDR3 residues: CSARRGLQGNSPLHF. The CDR3 DNA sequence: TGCAGTGCTAGACGGGGGCTTCAAGGTAATTCACCCCTCCACTTT.

This clonotype was seen at least ten times. This chain connects TRBV28 to TRBJ1-5; 8 bases match TRBD1. V shed 5 bases, J shed 2 bases, and the junction held 5 bases outside the gene matches. The CDR3 extends over 15 amino acids. Germline assignment: CDR1 MDHEN and CDR2 SYDVKM. This chain's CDR3 is CASSETGGGNQPQHF. DNA for the CDR3: TGTGCCAGCAGTGAAACAGGGGGAGGCAATCAGCCCCAGCATTTT.

This clonotype has at least ten counts. The chain recombines TRBV11-2 with TRBJ1-1; D is unclear. Trimming took off 5 bases at V and 1 base at J, with 17 bases between the two ends. The germline gives CDR1 SGHAT, CDR2 FQNNGV. The CDR3 consists of 16 residues. CDR3 bases: TGTGCCAGCAGCCACGCTCCAGCAACAGCGAACACTGAAGCTTTCTTT. It translates to CASSHAPATANTEAFF.